What follows is one T cell receptor beta chain and its context. The target of this receptor is not known. No per-base quality is available; no much larger clone lies one base away. The CDR3 measures 12 amino acids from cysteine to phenylalanine. The entry retains the CDR3 DNA only, 36 bases that are in frame from base 1. The V and J ends are trimmed by 6 bases and 8 bases, leaving 11 bases between them. Via the germline V gene, CDR1 is SNHLY and CDR2 FYNNEI. Interpreted using the paper, the time point label stands for: about 28 days (+/-7) after the second vaccine dose. AZD1222 recipients given second doses at about 4 weeks or at about 12 weeks were pooled, since spike-specific TCR depth and breadth were not found to differ between the two schedules. Vaccinee samples were obtained from the UK trials COV001 and COV002, which included a single-blind randomized controlled phase 2/3 trial of AZD1222 (ChAdOx1 nCoV-19) in healthy adults. For TCRbeta chain sequencing, PBMC samples were collected from trial participants at day 0 and at day 28 after the second dose.

This sample was included in a study of T cell responses to AZD1222 COVID-19 vaccine listed by TCRdb under 2021. Some background on the complete study: A total of under 250 trial participants underwent TCR sequencing, of whom about 210 had received two doses of AZD1222 and some 25 had received two doses of the MenACWY control vaccine. Trial participants were enrolled by age into subgroups of 18-55, 56-69 and 70-plus years, and approximately 150, 30 and 60 TCR-sequenced participants, respectively, were included in these subgroups.

The CDR3 regions of human TCRbeta chains were analyzed by immunosequencing. On the study's bioinformatics: TCRs in the repertoires were compared against a reference library of SARS-CoV-2-specific TCRs that had been generated with the MIRA antigen-specificity platform. Breadth was defined as the fraction of unique TCRs that were SARS-CoV-2-associated, and depth was defined as the fraction of total T cells that were SARS-CoV-2-associated. Using the MIRA data, every spike-specific TCR was mapped to the spike region that the TCR reacted to and assigned to either a CD4 or a CD8 class. Log10-transformed breadth and depth values were compared by one-way ANOVA with Sidak's multiple comparisons tests. TCRdb limited this immuneACCESS table to in-frame rearrangements with V and J called. A share of clones is missing; checked studies link under half to unresolved V genes, and the rest is unexplained. That table is the source of V, J and clone size, and D and trimming were worked out from the DNA. Across this sample there are about 120,000 clones, with approximately 88% seen only once. 6.5% of the sample is held by the ten biggest clonotypes.

Broad study findings and their caveats: Epitopes outside the regions mutated in the B.1.351 and B.1.1.7 variants were reportedly recognized by nearly half of the unique spike-specific TCRs. Vaccine-associated CD4 TCRs spanned the whole spike protein, with dominant responses in regions 160-218 and 743-854. In the small 56-69-year group, the increase in depth fell short of significance, most likely because of low power. Because no day 14 peak-response samples were available, the repertoires could be characterized only after the peak T cell response. A significant rise in spike-specific TCR breadth and depth was observed after two AZD1222 doses relative to day 0 and relative to MenACWY recipients. Conclusions about previously exposed vaccinees were limited because only 5 or 6 AZD1222 recipients were SARS-CoV-2 seropositive at baseline. Participants were mostly white British, with more females than males. The authors suggested clonal diversity may have been underestimated.

The receptor chain draws on TRBV2 and TRBJ2-1, with the D segment possibly TRBD1 or TRBD2, each aligning over 5 bases. The source was peripheral blood, collected 28 days after the second AZD1222 dose. The receptor's source is an adult who received the AZD1222 COVID-19 vaccine. The DNA is TGTGCCAGCAGCCCAGGGAGCGATGAGCAGTTCTTC. This sequence encodes CASSPGSDEQFF.